The 2 T cell receptor beta chains below were found in one sample sequenced in a study of Ad26.COV2.S vaccination and SARS-CoV-2 variants. Sequencing used immunoSEQ multiplex PCR; TCRdb keeps in-frame clones, though not all of them. The repertoire includes roughly 300,000 clones, 80% to 90% of them detected once, and roughly 10% sits in the top ten. Noted treatment: about 20 received Ad26.COV2.S at low or high dose, single or two shots; 5 received placebo; per-sample allocation not given. Sampling was done on day 63 after the first vaccine or placebo injection. The sample here was peripheral blood, taken in a trial of Ad26.COV2.S vaccine versus placebo. The receptors stem from a person between 18 and 59 years old who received the Ad26.COV2.S COVID-19 vaccine or a placebo.

This chain uses TRBV19 with TRBJ1-5; D is unresolved. Per germline, CDR1 LNHDA and CDR2 SQIVND (reference sequence). The CDR3 is 15 amino acids. V lost 7 bases and J lost 0, with 13 bases in between. This CDR3 reads CASTDDVYSNQPQHF. CDR3 sequence (DNA): TGTGCCAGTACCGATGACGTCTATAGCAATCAGCCCCAGCATTTT.

Details on this clone: The junction shows a germline mismatch at one end, possibly a read error. The chain has TRBV27 and TRBJ2-7; the match to TRBD2 covers 7 bases. Germline CDR1 reads MNHEY; CDR2 reads SMNVEV (reference sequence). This CDR3 has 15 residues. DNA of the CDR3: TGTGCCAGCACCCCCCTGGGGGAGGGCTCCCACGAGCAGTACTTC. It specifies CASTPLGEGSHEQYF.